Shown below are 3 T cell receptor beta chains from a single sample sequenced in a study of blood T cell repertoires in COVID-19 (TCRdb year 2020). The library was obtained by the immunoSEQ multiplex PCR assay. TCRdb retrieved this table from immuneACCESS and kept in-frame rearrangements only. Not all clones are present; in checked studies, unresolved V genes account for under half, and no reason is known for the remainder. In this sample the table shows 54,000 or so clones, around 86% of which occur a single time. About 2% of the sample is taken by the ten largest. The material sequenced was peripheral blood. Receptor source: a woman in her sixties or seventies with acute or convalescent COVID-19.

The CDR3 spells CASSPQGVTEAFF. The CDR3 nucleotides are TGTGCCAGCAGCCCACAGGGGGTCACTGAAGCTTTCTTT. The chain employs TRBV3-1 (or the pseudogene TRBV3-2) and TRBJ1-1; 8 bases line up with TRBD1. Germline V gives CDR1 LGHDT, CDR2 YNNKEL (reference sequence). V was clipped by 4 bases and J by 4 bases; unmatched bases: 2. The CDR3 is 13 residues long.

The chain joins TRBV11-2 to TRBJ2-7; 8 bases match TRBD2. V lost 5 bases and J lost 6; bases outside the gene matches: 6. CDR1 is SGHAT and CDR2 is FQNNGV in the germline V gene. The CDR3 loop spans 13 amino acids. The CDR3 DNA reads TGTGCCAGCAGCCGGGGGGGTGGACGCGAGCAGTACTTC. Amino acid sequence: CASSRGGGREQYF.

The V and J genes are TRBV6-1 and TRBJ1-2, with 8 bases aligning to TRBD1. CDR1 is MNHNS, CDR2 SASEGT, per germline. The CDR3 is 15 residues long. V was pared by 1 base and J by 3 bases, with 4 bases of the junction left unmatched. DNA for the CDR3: TGTGCCAGCAGTGAAGAGAACAGGGGGGACTATGGCTACACCTTC. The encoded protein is CASSEENRGDYGYTF.